These T cell receptor beta chains were read from a single sample in a study of blood T cell repertoires in COVID-19. The protocol was immunoSEQ multiplex PCR, while the TCRdb copy is restricted to in-frame clones and leaves out a portion. The sample contains roughly 260,000 clones, roughly 90% of which appear only once. The sequenced material came from peripheral blood. Receptors originate from a woman aged 45-65 years who had recovered from COVID-19. Both conserved end residues are part of each CDR3. Each record gives: V gene, J gene, D gene, clone size, CDR3 DNA, CDR3 protein. The D gene is left open where the match is weak. The size field is filled for only some rows; it gives once, few, many or a size class.

V gene: TRBV5-6; J gene: TRBJ1-5; D gene: -; clone size: -; CDR3 DNA: TGTGCCAGCAGCTTGGGGCCGGGTCGAAATCAGCCCCAGCATTTT; CDR3 protein: CASSLGPGRNQPQHF
V gene: TRBV9; J gene: TRBJ1-2; D gene: -; clone size: -; CDR3 DNA: TGTGCCAGCAGCTCCCCGTTGGCAGGCTCTGCCTTC; CDR3 protein: CASSSPLAGSAF
V gene: TRBV21-1; J gene: TRBJ1-2; D gene: -; clone size: once; CDR3 DNA: TGTGCCAGCAGCAAAGAAATCGAGATATATGGCTACACCTTC; CDR3 protein: CASSKEIEIYGYTF
V gene: TRBV7-8; J gene: TRBJ1-2; D gene: -; clone size: once; CDR3 DNA: TGTGCCAGCACCCCAGGGTTAGGGGCCTATGGCTACACCTTC; CDR3 protein: CASTPGLGAYGYTF
V gene: TRBV28; J gene: TRBJ2-7; D gene: TRBD1; clone size: -; CDR3 DNA: TGTGCCAGCAGTCAGACAGGGGGCTCCTACGAGCAGTACTTC; CDR3 protein: CASSQTGGSYEQYF
V gene: TRBV30; J gene: TRBJ2-6; D gene: -; clone size: -; CDR3 DNA: TGTGCCTGGAGGGAGGGCGCGTCTGGGGCCAACGTCCTGACTTTC; CDR3 protein: CAWREGASGANVLTF
V gene: TRBV7-9; J gene: TRBJ2-7; D gene: TRBD2; clone size: -; CDR3 DNA: TGTGCCAGCAGCTTAGCGGGACTAGCGGGGGGTGAGCAGTACTTC; CDR3 protein: CASSLAGLAGGEQYF
V gene: TRBV29-1; J gene: TRBJ1-1; D gene: -; clone size: -; CDR3 DNA: TGCAGCGTTGGGGGCGGGGGCGCGAACACTGAAGCTTTCTTT; CDR3 protein: CSVGGGGANTEAFF
V gene: TRBV5-1; J gene: TRBJ2-7; D gene: TRBD1; clone size: once; CDR3 DNA: TGCGCCAGCAGCCTCAGGGACAGTTACTACGAGCAGTACTTC; CDR3 protein: CASSLRDSYYEQYF
V gene: TRBV7-9; J gene: TRBJ1-5; D gene: -; clone size: -; CDR3 DNA: TGTGCCAGCACTTACGGGGGGATGGGCAATCAGCCCCAGCATTTT; CDR3 protein: CASTYGGMGNQPQHF
V gene: TRBV28; J gene: TRBJ1-5; D gene: TRBD1; clone size: -; CDR3 DNA: TGTGCCAGCGGGACAGGCAATCAGCCCCAGCATTTT; CDR3 protein: CASGTGNQPQHF
V gene: TRBV25-1; J gene: TRBJ1-1; D gene: TRBD1; clone size: many; CDR3 DNA: TGTGCCAGCAGTGAGGGACAGGGGGTCCGTCGGTTTGAAGCTTTCTTT; CDR3 protein: CASSEGQGVRRFEAFF
V gene: TRBV7-8; J gene: TRBJ2-2; D gene: -; clone size: -; CDR3 DNA: TGTGCCAGCAGCCGAGAGAAGGTAGCTAACGGGGAGCTGTTTTTT; CDR3 protein: CASSREKVANGELFF
V gene: TRBV7-2; J gene: TRBJ1-6; D gene: TRBD1; clone size: -; CDR3 DNA: TGTGCCAGCAGCCCCCGGACAGGGGGGTATCTTGGAGCCCTCCACTTT; CDR3 protein: CASSPRTGGYLGALHF
V gene: TRBV21-1; J gene: TRBJ1-2; D gene: -; clone size: -; CDR3 DNA: TGTGCCGACATGGGTAACTATGGCTACACCTTC; CDR3 protein: CADMGNYGYTF
V gene: TRBV5-1; J gene: TRBJ2-7; D gene: -; clone size: -; CDR3 DNA: TGCGCCAGCAGCCGGGAGAGGGAGCAGTACTTC; CDR3 protein: CASSREREQYF
V gene: TRBV7-9; J gene: TRBJ2-2; D gene: -; clone size: -; CDR3 DNA: TGTGCCAGCAGCCGCGGTCCGAACACCGGGGAGCTGTTTTTT; CDR3 protein: CASSRGPNTGELFF
V gene: TRBV7-8; J gene: TRBJ1-2; D gene: -; clone size: -; CDR3 DNA: TGTGCCAGCAGCTTAACAGGGATACCTATAGGGGGCTACACCTTC; CDR3 protein: CASSLTGIPIGGYTF
V gene: TRBV19; J gene: TRBJ1-5; D gene: -; clone size: -; CDR3 DNA: TGTGCCAGTAGTACCGTCAGGGCTCAGCCCCAGCATTTT; CDR3 protein: CASSTVRAQPQHF
V gene: TRBV12-5; J gene: TRBJ2-1; D gene: -; clone size: -; CDR3 DNA: TGTGCTAGTGGTTCCGCGCCGGGAGCGGGCGGGGATGAGCAGTTCTTC; CDR3 protein: CASGSAPGAGGDEQFF
V gene: TRBV7-2; J gene: TRBJ1-1; D gene: -; clone size: -; CDR3 DNA: TGTGCCAGCAGCTTAGTGCAGGGTTCGTCTTTCTTT; CDR3 protein: CASSLVQGSSFF
V gene: TRBV6-2/TRBV6-3; J gene: TRBJ2-2; D gene: -; clone size: -; CDR3 DNA: TGTGCCAGCAGTTACACCTCCGGAGCCGCGAACACCGGGGAGCTGTTTTTT; CDR3 protein: CASSYTSGAANTGELFF
V gene: TRBV28; J gene: TRBJ2-7; D gene: -; clone size: once; CDR3 DNA: TGTGCCAGCAGTCCATCTGGGGCCCTACGCCACGAGCAGTACTTC; CDR3 protein: CASSPSGALRHEQYF
V gene: TRBV19; J gene: TRBJ1-6; D gene: TRBD1; clone size: -; CDR3 DNA: TGTGCCAGTAGTATAGGACAGGGAAGATCACCCCTCCACTTT; CDR3 protein: CASSIGQGRSPLHF
V gene: TRBV19; J gene: TRBJ1-1; D gene: TRBD1; clone size: once; CDR3 DNA: TGTGCCAGTAGTTCCCGGACAGGGGTAACTGAAGCTTTCTTT; CDR3 protein: CASSSRTGVTEAFF
V gene: TRBV7-3; J gene: TRBJ2-3; D gene: TRBD2; clone size: -; CDR3 DNA: TGTGCCAGCAGCTTGACTAGCGGGGCCCGGGTTCATACGCAGTATTTT; CDR3 protein: CASSLTSGARVHTQYF
V gene: TRBV7-2; J gene: TRBJ2-5; D gene: -; clone size: -; CDR3 DNA: TGTGCCAGCTATGGCAGGGTCCAAGAGACCCAGTACTTC; CDR3 protein: CASYGRVQETQYF
V gene: TRBV11-2; J gene: TRBJ2-2; D gene: TRBD2; clone size: -; CDR3 DNA: TGTGCCAGCAGCTTAAGGACAGGGACTAGCGCGGCCGGGGAGCTGTTTTTT; CDR3 protein: CASSLRTGTSAAGELFF
V gene: TRBV7-8; J gene: TRBJ2-5; D gene: -; clone size: -; CDR3 DNA: TGTGCCAGCAGCCCTAGCAGGGAGACCCAGTACTTC; CDR3 protein: CASSPSRETQYF
V gene: TRBV27; J gene: TRBJ2-1; D gene: TRBD2; clone size: -; CDR3 DNA: TGTGCCAGCAGTTTACAACTAGCGTCCAATGAGCAGTTCTTC; CDR3 protein: CASSLQLASNEQFF
V gene: TRBV6-2/TRBV6-3; J gene: TRBJ1-5; D gene: -; clone size: -; CDR3 DNA: TGTGCCAGCAGTGGACTTGTGGGTGGCGGTCAGCCCCAGCATTTT; CDR3 protein: CASSGLVGGGQPQHF
V gene: TRBV18; J gene: TRBJ1-2; D gene: -; clone size: -; CDR3 DNA: TGTGCCAGCTCCCCCACAGTATCACACTATGGCTACACCTTC; CDR3 protein: CASSPTVSHYGYTF
V gene: TRBV18; J gene: TRBJ2-3; D gene: -; clone size: -; CDR3 DNA: TGTGCCAGCTCACCTGACTACACAGATACGCAGTATTTT; CDR3 protein: CASSPDYTDTQYF
V gene: TRBV6-2/TRBV6-3; J gene: TRBJ2-3; D gene: -; clone size: -; CDR3 DNA: TGTGCCAGCAGTTACCCCCTGGGGCGGCCCACAGATACGCAGTATTTT; CDR3 protein: CASSYPLGRPTDTQYF
V gene: TRBV5-4; J gene: TRBJ2-1; D gene: TRBD2; clone size: -; CDR3 DNA: TGTGCCAGCAGTCTGACTAGCGGCTCCTACAATGAGCAGTTCTTC; CDR3 protein: CASSLTSGSYNEQFF
V gene: TRBV5-4; J gene: TRBJ2-3; D gene: TRBD1; clone size: -; CDR3 DNA: TGTGCCAGCAAAAGGGACAGAAGCACAGATACGCAGTATTTT; CDR3 protein: CASKRDRSTDTQYF
V gene: TRBV7-2; J gene: TRBJ2-7; D gene: -; clone size: -; CDR3 DNA: TGTGCCAGCAGCCTCGGACACTCCTACGAGCAGTACTTC; CDR3 protein: CASSLGHSYEQYF
V gene: TRBV6-2/TRBV6-3; J gene: TRBJ2-7; D gene: TRBD1; clone size: -; CDR3 DNA: TGTGCCAGCAGTCAGGACAGGTTCGACGAGCAGTACTTC; CDR3 protein: CASSQDRFDEQYF
V gene: TRBV9; J gene: TRBJ2-6; D gene: -; clone size: -; CDR3 DNA: TGTGCCAGCAGCCCGGACACGTTTCCTTTCTCTGGGGCCAACGTCCTGACTTTC; CDR3 protein: CASSPDTFPFSGANVLTF
V gene: TRBV16; J gene: TRBJ2-7; D gene: -; clone size: -; CDR3 DNA: TGTGCCAGCAGCCACCCTGTGGAGGGCTCCTCCTACGAGCAGTACTTC; CDR3 protein: CASSHPVEGSSYEQYF
V gene: TRBV10-2; J gene: TRBJ2-5; D gene: TRBD1; clone size: -; CDR3 DNA: TGCGCCAGCAGTGAGGGCGACAGGGGTCTAGCGCTCAAGGGGACCCAGTACTTC; CDR3 protein: CASSEGDRGLALKGTQYF
V gene: TRBV4-3; J gene: TRBJ1-6; D gene: TRBD1; clone size: once; CDR3 DNA: TGCGCCAGCAGCCCTACAGGGGGCCCTAATTCACCCCTCCACTTT; CDR3 protein: CASSPTGGPNSPLHF
V gene: TRBV11-1; J gene: TRBJ2-1; D gene: TRBD2; clone size: -; CDR3 DNA: TGTGCCAGCAGCCAGGGACTAGCGGACTACAATGAGCAGTTCTTC; CDR3 protein: CASSQGLADYNEQFF
V gene: TRBV24-1; J gene: TRBJ2-5; D gene: -; clone size: few; CDR3 DNA: TGTGCCACCAGTATTAGTAGTCGCTTCCAAGAGACCCAGTACTTC; CDR3 protein: CATSISSRFQETQYF
V gene: TRBV19; J gene: TRBJ1-2; D gene: -; clone size: once; CDR3 DNA: TGTGCCAGTATGTACCCGAACAGGGATGGGTATGGCTACACCTTC; CDR3 protein: CASMYPNRDGYGYTF
V gene: TRBV30; J gene: TRBJ1-1; D gene: TRBD1; clone size: -; CDR3 DNA: TGTGCCTGGAGTCTCAGGACAGGGGGGTCGGCTGAAGCTTTCTTT; CDR3 protein: CAWSLRTGGSAEAFF